One and the same sample provided the 30 T cell receptor beta chains below, sequenced in a study of CD8 T cells in Susac syndrome. After extraction with the RNeasy kit, about 0.5 to 1 ug of the RNA was reverse transcribed using random hexamers. TCRdb analysed the immunoSEQ multiplex PCR reads with MiXCR anew, one entry per CDR3 protein. Among fewer than 90,000 distinct CDR3 sequences listed, 94% were seen once. What was sequenced was CD8+ T cells from PBMCs. The receptors were gathered from a human donor with Susac syndrome.

This chain connects TRBV20-1 to TRBJ2-7; no clear D gene. There are 15 residues in the CDR3. V dropped 6 bases and J dropped 3 bases, with 21 bases sitting between them. In germline, CDR1 is DFQATT, CDR2 SNEGSKA (reference sequence). The CDR3 DNA sequence: TGCAGTGCACCGATACCTACGGCAGCTCACTACGAGCAGTACTTC. This codes for CSAPIPTAAHYEQYF.

This clonotype has just one count. The rearrangement joins TRBV15 to TRBJ2-1, with 14 nucleotides matching TRBD2. In germline, CDR1 is LNHNV, CDR2 YYDKDF (reference sequence). V lost 5 bases to trimming and J lost 6 bases; unmatched junction nucleotides: 3. The CDR3 totals 15 residues. CDR3 bases: TGTGCCACCAGCGACGGGACTAGCGGGGGCAATGAGCAGTTCTTC. It encodes CATSDGTSGGNEQFF.

The chain is built from TRBV5-1 and TRBJ2-7, with 7 bases aligning to TRBD1. After removal of 2 bases from V and 3 bases from J, the junction contained 5 bases not matched to a gene. The germline V gene has CDR1 SGHRS and CDR2 YFSETQ. This CDR3 is built from 14 residues. As DNA, the CDR3 is TGCGCCAGCAGCTTCAGCGCAGGGGGCTACGAGCAGTACTTC. This encodes CASSFSAGGYEQYF.

The CDR3 loop reads CAWSSPLERYFNEQFF. The CDR3 DNA sequence: TGTGCCTGGAGTTCGCCCTTAGAAAGGTATTTCAATGAGCAGTTCTTC. The chain employs TRBV30 and TRBJ2-1; no clear D gene. The CDR3 contains 16 residues. Trimming removed 2 bases from V and 6 bases from J, with 20 bases in between. Germline V gene lookup returns CDR1 GTSNPN and CDR2 SVGIG (reference sequence).

V gene TRBV27 combines with J gene TRBJ2-1; D remains unclear. This CDR3 comprises 13 residues. CDR1 and CDR2 from the germline V gene are MNHEY and SMNVEV (reference sequence). With 5 bases removed from V and 6 bases from J, the gap between germline ends came to 11 bases. The CDR3 reads CASSRQPPNEQFF. CDR3 DNA: TGTGCCAGCAGTCGGCAGCCACCCAATGAGCAGTTCTTC.

This clonotype occurred once. The chain uses TRBV24-1 and TRBJ2-1; 7 bases align to TRBD1. Germline CDR1 and CDR2: KGHDR and SFDVKD. The trim removed 5 bases at V and 12 bases at J, leaving 3 bases unmatched. The CDR3 has 11 amino acids. CDR3: CATSGDRGQFF. CDR3 DNA: TGTGCCACCAGTGGGGACAGAGGGCAGTTCTTC.

The rearrangement uses TRBV28 and TRBJ2-5, with TRBD2 matching over 10 bases. The CDR3 is 17 amino acids. CDR1 MDHEN and CDR2 SYDVKM come from the germline V gene. V was pared by 5 bases and J by 4 bases, with 13 bases of the junction left unmatched. The CDR3 spells CASSRAPAGGPGETQYF. CDR3 in DNA: TGTGCCAGCAGTAGGGCCCCAGCGGGAGGGCCCGGAGAGACCCAGTACTTC.

J is TRBJ2-1 and V is TRBV7-9; D is undetermined. Germline-derived CDR1 and CDR2 are SEHNR and FQNEAQ (reference sequence). This CDR3 contains 14 residues. V was shortened by 3 bases and J by 4 bases, with 10 bases between the two germline ends. CDR3: CASSLDGPYNEQFF. The DNA for the CDR3 is TGTGCCAGCAGCTTGGACGGGCCTTACAATGAGCAGTTCTTC.

The chain employs TRBV4-2 and TRBJ2-1; 7 positions match TRBD2. With V trimmed by 3 bases and J by 4 bases, 9 bases remained unmatched. Per germline, CDR1 LGHNA and CDR2 YNFKEQ. The CDR3 runs to 16 residues. The CDR3 protein is CASSQYAGEGYNEQFF. The CDR3 region has the DNA TGTGCCAGCAGCCAGTACGCGGGAGAGGGGTACAATGAGCAGTTCTTC.

This rearrangement joins TRBV29-1 to TRBJ2-4, with 7 positions matching TRBD2. Germline V gene sequence: CDR1 SQVTM, CDR2 ANQGSEA. With 3 bases clipped from V and 1 base from J, the junction kept 6 bases outside the gene matches. The CDR3 totals 15 residues. The DNA of the CDR3 is TGCAGCGTTGAGTTGGCGGGAGATGCCAAAAACATTCAGTACTTC. This codes for CSVELAGDAKNIQYF.

This clonotype was seen a single time. The V call is TRBV7-9, the J call TRBJ2-1; TRBD1 or TRBD2 may be the D gene (5 bases each). Germline CDR1 is SEHNR and CDR2 is FQNEAQ (reference sequence). Trimming took off 9 bases at V and 7 bases at J, with 10 bases between the two ends. The CDR3 has 11 amino acids. CDR3 in amino acids: CASGWGNEQFF. As DNA, the CDR3 is TGTGCCAGTGGTTGGGGGAATGAGCAGTTCTTC.

The chain recombines TRBV2 with TRBJ2-7; 7 nucleotides agree with TRBD2. The trim removed 4 bases at V and 3 bases at J, leaving 9 bases unmatched. The CDR3 consists of 15 residues. Germline V CDR1 and CDR2: SNHLY, FYNNEI. In nucleotides, the CDR3 is TGTGCCAGCAGTGGACTAGCTGAAAGGCTCTACGAGCAGTACTTC. Protein sequence: CASSGLAERLYEQYF.

The gene calls are TRBV29-1 and TRBJ2-3, with TRBD1 matching 8 bases. The CDR3 sequence is 14 residues long. The J segment lost 0 bases and the V segment lost 6 bases, leaving 5 bases of the junction unmatched. The germline CDR1 and CDR2 sequences are SQVTM and ANQGSEA. The CDR3 sequence is CSVQGADSTDTQYF. CDR3 bases: TGCAGCGTCCAGGGGGCAGATAGCACAGATACGCAGTATTTT.

The rearrangement links TRBV6-1 to TRBJ2-7; TRBD2 agrees at 12 bases. This CDR3 is built from 17 residues. CDR1 MNHNS and CDR2 SASEGT come from the germline V gene. The junction had 6 bases not matched to a gene; V was cut back by 1 base and J by 2 bases. Here the CDR3 DNA reads TGTGCCAGCAGTGAAGTCTTCTGGACTAGCGGGGCCTACGAGCAGTACTTC. Encoded protein: CASSEVFWTSGAYEQYF.

The chain combines TRBV29-1 with TRBJ2-7, with 12 bases that match TRBD2. The CDR3 covers 14 residues. V shed 5 bases, J shed 2 bases, and the junction held 4 bases outside the gene matches. Germline CDR1 is SQVTM and CDR2 is ANQGSEA. This CDR3 is CSVLTSGGPYEQYF. The CDR3, as DNA: TGCAGCGTTCTGACTAGCGGGGGACCCTACGAGCAGTACTTC.

The chain is built from TRBV12-3 or TRBV12-4 and TRBJ2-1; D uncertain. Trimming removed 6 bases from V and 10 bases from J, with 13 bases in between. The CDR3 totals 12 residues. Written as DNA, the CDR3 is TGTGCCAGCAGCGAAAAGGGTGTGGAGCAGTTCTTC. Its translation is CASSEKGVEQFF.

The chain recombines TRBV5-4 with TRBJ2-1; 13 bases are shared with TRBD2. The V segment lost 2 bases and the J segment 7 bases; nucleotides outside the gene matches: 9. Germline CDR1 and CDR2: SGHNT and YYREEE (reference sequence). The CDR3 is 17 residues long. In nucleotides, the CDR3 is TGTGCCAGCAGCTTCACGGGACTAGCGGGGAACTTAAATGAGCAGTTCTTC. Translated: CASSFTGLAGNLNEQFF.

The chain carries TRBV4-3 and TRBJ1-3; D possibly corresponds to TRBD1 (6 bases). This CDR3 region has 15 residues. V was shortened by 0 bases and J by 4 bases, with 10 bases between the two germline ends. CDR1 and CDR2 from the germline V gene are LGHNA and YSLEER. CDR3 sequence reads: CASSQDAGEGNTIYF. CDR3 in DNA: TGCGCCAGCAGCCAAGATGCAGGGGAAGGAAACACCATATATTTT.

This sequence joins TRBV28 and TRBJ2-5; 11 nucleotides agree with TRBD1. Trimming at V came to 3 bases and at J to 5 bases, leaving 8 bases not matched to a gene. CDR1 is MDHEN and CDR2 is SYDVKM in the germline V gene. The length of the CDR3 is 16 residues. The CDR3 nucleotides are TGTGCCAGCAGTTTTTTGGGACAGGGGGGTTCGGAGACCCAGTACTTC. This codes for CASSFLGQGGSETQYF.

This chain joins TRBV30 and TRBJ2-1; D possibly uses TRBD1 or TRBD2 (5 bases each). V was shortened by 5 bases and J by 4 bases, with 6 bases between the two germline ends. This CDR3 has 11 amino acids. The germline V gene encodes CDR1 GTSNPN and CDR2 SVGIG (reference sequence). The CDR3 DNA reads TGTGCCTGGGAGGGGTACAATGAGCAGTTCTTC. This encodes CAWEGYNEQFF.

J is TRBJ2-7 and V is TRBV27, with TRBD1 identical over 7 bases. J gave up 2 bases and V 5 bases, and 12 bases lay outside the gene matches. Germline loops: CDR1 MNHEY, CDR2 SMNVEV (reference sequence). This CDR3 has 16 residues. CDR3 sequence reads: CASSPSSGQRTYEQYF. The CDR3 nucleotides read TGTGCCAGCAGTCCATCGTCGGGACAGAGGACCTACGAGCAGTACTTC.

This rearrangement joins TRBV7-6 to TRBJ2-7; 8 positions agree with TRBD2. The CDR3 is 16 residues long. V lost 3 bases and J lost 0; bases outside the gene matches: 7. CDR1 and CDR2 (germline): SGHVS, FNYEAQ. The CDR3 loop is CASSLTSESNSYEQYF. CDR3 sequence (DNA): TGTGCCAGCAGCTTGACTAGCGAATCGAACTCCTACGAGCAGTACTTC.

The chain is built from TRBV19 and TRBJ2-3, with D maybe TRBD2 (5 bases). Germline-derived CDR1 and CDR2 are LNHDA and SQIVND (reference sequence). This CDR3 contains 16 residues. V was pared by 3 bases and J by 2 bases, with 15 bases between. CDR3 DNA: TGTGCCAGTAGTATGTACGGAGGAAGTGCCACAGATACGCAGTATTTT. It yields the protein CASSMYGGSATDTQYF.

The chain combines TRBV27 with TRBJ1-2; 10 bases align to TRBD1. After removal of 3 bases from V and 3 bases from J, the junction contained 4 bases not matched to a gene. Germline V gene lookup returns CDR1 MNHEY and CDR2 SMNVEV (reference sequence). The CDR3 contains 15 residues. CDR3 coding DNA: TGTGCCAGCAGTTTTTTCGGGACAGGGGACTATGGCTACACCTTC. Translated, it gives CASSFFGTGDYGYTF.

This clonotype appeared a single time. The chain links TRBV18 to TRBJ2-7; tentative D call: TRBD2 (6 bases). Germline lookup yields CDR1 KGHSH and CDR2 LQKENI. The CDR3 is 15 residues long. V was trimmed by 0 bases and J by 0 bases, leaving 9 bases between them. The CDR3 sequence: CASSPPGRPSYEQYF. The CDR3 coding sequence is TGTGCCAGCTCACCACCGGGGAGGCCCTCCTACGAGCAGTACTTC.

The gene calls are TRBV28 and TRBJ2-7; tentative D call: TRBD1 (6 bases). Germline-derived CDR1 and CDR2 are MDHEN and SYDVKM. V was pared by 5 bases and J by 2 bases, with 13 bases between. The CDR3 spans 14 residues. CDR3 sequence reads: CASSPGHGPYEQYF. The CDR3 DNA sequence: TGTGCCAGCAGTCCGGGACACGGCCCCTACGAGCAGTACTTC.

The V and J genes are TRBV9 and TRBJ1-2, with a weak D call TRBD1 (5 bases). Trimming took 0 bases from V and 8 from J, leaving 11 bases between them. From germline, CDR1 is SGDLS and CDR2 YYNGEE. CDR3 length: 13 residues. CDR3: CASSVGGRGGYTF. Here the CDR3 DNA reads TGTGCCAGCAGCGTAGGGGGCCGTGGAGGCTACACCTTC.

The chain recombines TRBV7-9 with TRBJ1-5; D is perhaps TRBD1 (6 bases). Deletions cut 3 bases from V and 5 bases from J, with 11 bases between. The CDR3 contains 14 residues. The germline V gene has CDR1 SEHNR and CDR2 FQNEAQ (reference sequence). The CDR3 loop is CASSFSGVDQPQHF. The CDR3 DNA sequence: TGTGCCAGCAGCTTCTCAGGGGTGGATCAGCCCCAGCATTTT.

The chain uses TRBV7-9 and TRBJ1-1; D possibly corresponds to TRBD1 (6 bases). Germline CDR1 reads SEHNR; CDR2 reads FQNEAQ (reference sequence). V was clipped by 3 bases and J by 1 base, with 9 bases between them. CDR3 length: 14 residues. The DNA of the CDR3 is TGTGCCAGCAGCTTCAAAGGGGGGAACACTGAAGCTTTCTTT. It translates to CASSFKGGNTEAFF.

The V gene is TRBV27, the J gene TRBJ2-6; D might be TRBD1 (6 bases). Germline CDR1 is MNHEY and CDR2 is SMNVEV (reference sequence). CDR3 length equals 15 residues. V dropped 6 bases and J dropped 1 base, with 10 bases sitting between them. The DNA for the CDR3 is TGTGCCAGCAGCCACACAGGGTCTGGGGCCAACGTCCTGACTTTC. This sequence encodes CASSHTGSGANVLTF.